These 18 T cell receptor beta chains were sequenced from one sample in a study of blood T cell repertoires in COVID-19. The protocol was immunoSEQ multiplex PCR, while the TCRdb copy is restricted to in-frame clones and leaves out a portion. There are about 110,000 clones in the sample; 84% occur only once, and 11% to 15% lies in the top ten. The sequenced material came from peripheral blood. The source is a woman aged 55-70 years with acute or convalescent COVID-19.

Concerning this clone itself: Distinct nucleotide sequences in the sample also encode this CDR3. The chain carries TRBV5-1 and TRBJ1-2, with D tentatively TRBD1 (6 bases). There are 12 residues in the CDR3. Looked up from germline, CDR1 is SGHRS and CDR2 is YFSETQ. Trimming took off 2 bases at V and 6 bases at J, with 8 bases between the two ends. The CDR3 is CASSFHRDGYTF. The CDR3 nucleotides read TGCGCCAGCAGCTTCCACAGGGATGGCTACACCTTC.

The V call is TRBV7-8, the J call TRBJ1-5; D not resolved. The CDR3 contains 18 residues. V lost 1 base, J lost 0 bases, and 16 bases lay in between. Germline assignment: CDR1 SGHVS and CDR2 FQNEAQ. As DNA, the CDR3 is TGTGCCAGCAGCTTAGGCGCTCGAGAACTCTATAGCAATCAGCCCCAGCATTTT. It is translated as CASSLGARELYSNQPQHF.

The chain uses TRBV19 and TRBJ1-1; D perhaps matches TRBD1 (6 bases). CDR1 and CDR2 from the germline V gene are LNHDA and SQIVND (reference sequence). Trimming took off 10 bases at V and 0 bases at J, with 9 bases between the two ends. The CDR3 consists of 12 residues. This CDR3 reads CATRGMNTEAFF. CDR3 in DNA: TGTGCCACCAGGGGCATGAACACTGAAGCTTTCTTT.

This chain joins TRBV10-3 and TRBJ1-3, with D possibly being TRBD1 (5 bases). Germline V gene sequence: CDR1 ENHRY, CDR2 SYGVKD. The CDR3 contains 15 residues. V was cut by 0 bases and J by 1 base, with 7 bases left in between. CDR3 protein: CAISESGGSGNTIYF. DNA for the CDR3: TGTGCCATCAGTGAGTCTGGGGGGTCTGGAAACACCATATATTTT.

The V gene is TRBV19, the J gene TRBJ2-1, with D uncertain. The CDR3 has 11 residues. Deletions cut 3 bases from V and 12 bases from J, with 9 bases between. Germline V gene sequence: CDR1 LNHDA, CDR2 SQIVND (reference sequence). CDR3 protein: CASSIGSLQFF. The CDR3, as DNA: TGTGCCAGTAGTATTGGCTCCCTGCAGTTCTTC.

The chain couples TRBV6-6 to TRBJ2-5; TRBD2 matches at 10 bases. V was clipped by 4 bases and J by 2 bases; unmatched bases: 4. The germline V gene has CDR1 MNHNY and CDR2 SVGAGI (reference sequence). The CDR3 loop spans 15 amino acids. The CDR3 DNA reads as TGTGCCAGCAGTTCCACTAGCGGGGCGCAAGAGACCCAGTACTTC. Translated: CASSSTSGAQETQYF.

The rearrangement uses TRBV15 and TRBJ2-1; tentative D call: TRBD1 (6 bases). CDR3 length: 15 residues. With 9 bases removed from V and 4 bases from J, the gap between germline ends came to 19 bases. Germline V CDR1 and CDR2: LNHNV, YYDKDF (reference sequence). CDR3 in DNA: TGTGCCACACAAAAGGGGGAGATACCTTACAATGAGCAGTTCTTC. It specifies CATQKGEIPYNEQFF.

V usage is TRBV6-6 and J usage is TRBJ2-7; D is uncertain. CDR3 size: 15 residues. Trimming removed 0 bases from V and 2 bases from J, with 11 bases in between. The germline gives CDR1 MNHNY, CDR2 SVGAGI (reference sequence). CDR3 amino acids: CASSYSWQLAYEQYF. In nucleotides, the CDR3 is TGTGCCAGCAGTTACTCGTGGCAGTTGGCCTACGAGCAGTACTTC.

The chain couples TRBV7-2 to TRBJ1-4; D not certain. Germline lookup yields CDR1 SGHTA and CDR2 FQGNSA. With 0 bases removed from V and 4 bases from J, the gap between germline ends came to 6 bases. The CDR3 is made up of 14 amino acids. CDR3 in DNA: TGTGCCAGCAGCTTAGCATCGAGTAATGAAAAACTGTTTTTT. Amino acids: CASSLASSNEKLFF. Using reference TRBV7-2 and TRBJ1-4 for the parts outside the CDR3, the full variable domain is GAGVSQSPSNKVTEKGKDVELRCDPISGHTALYWYRQSLGQGLEFLIYFQGNSAPDKSGLPSDRFSAERTGGSVSTLTIQRTQQEDSAVYLCASSLASSNEKLFFGSGTQLSVL.

The sample holds one count of this clone. The V call is TRBV5-4, the J call TRBJ2-3; 10 bases are a match to TRBD2. The CDR3 is 17 amino acids. V lost 0 bases and J lost 3; bases outside the gene matches: 7. CDR1 is SGHNT, CDR2 YYREEE, per germline (reference sequence). CDR3 loop: CASSLDPLAGVTDTQYF. Written as DNA, the CDR3 is TGTGCCAGCAGCTTGGATCCCCTAGCGGGGGTTACAGATACGCAGTATTTT.

The V call is TRBV11-2, the J call TRBJ2-6; tentative D call: TRBD2 (6 bases). The CDR3 runs to 15 residues. V was shortened by 4 bases and J by 4 bases, with 11 bases between the two germline ends. Germline CDR1 reads SGHAT; CDR2 reads FQNNGV. This CDR3 is CASSWSGYGANVLTF. The DNA for the CDR3 is TGTGCCAGCAGCTGGAGCGGGTACGGGGCCAACGTCCTGACTTTC.

This clone was counted a single time. This chain's CDR3 is CASSLATTGGGTEAFF. The DNA for the CDR3 is TGTGCCAGCAGTTTAGCCACGACAGGGGGCGGCACTGAAGCTTTCTTT. J is TRBJ1-1 and V is TRBV27; 10 nucleotides line up with TRBD1. The germline V gene has CDR1 MNHEY and CDR2 SMNVEV (reference sequence). CDR3 size: 16 residues. Trimming took 2 bases from V and 4 from J; bases not matched to a gene: 7.

This rearrangement joins TRBV6-5 to TRBJ1-1; 7 bases fit TRBD1. Germline trimming cut 6 bases from V and 2 bases from J; bases unmatched to any gene: 6. The CDR3 consists of 14 residues. Looked up from germline, CDR1 is MNHEY and CDR2 is SVGAGI. CDR3 sequence: CASSPGQVNTEAFF. The CDR3, as DNA: TGTGCCAGCAGCCCCGGACAGGTAAACACTGAAGCTTTCTTT.

This chain joins TRBV11-3 and TRBJ2-5; TRBD2 might be the D (5 bases). The V end was cut by 4 bases, the J end by 1 base, with 19 bases between. Germline assignment: CDR1 SGHNT and CDR2 YENEEA. The CDR3 has 17 residues. The DNA for the CDR3 is TGTGCCAGCAGCTCCGGGCGAGGGCGAGCATCCCAAGAGACCCAGTACTTC. Protein sequence: CASSSGRGRASQETQYF.

The chain couples TRBV11-2 to TRBJ1-1; D gene ambiguous. Germline-derived CDR1 and CDR2 are SGHAT and FQNNGV. This CDR3 comprises 13 residues. V lost 3 bases and J 5 bases, leaving 10 bases between the germline ends. The CDR3 protein is CASSFTRLTEAFF. The CDR3 DNA is TGTGCCAGCAGCTTTACACGTTTGACTGAAGCTTTCTTT.

The chain carries TRBV5-6 and TRBJ1-6; tentative D call: TRBD1 (6 bases). The germline gives CDR1 SGHDT, CDR2 YYEEEE. Trimming pared 0 bases from V and 8 bases from J, leaving 12 bases between. This CDR3 comprises 15 residues. The CDR3 sequence: CASSLEGRGDSPLHF. In DNA, the CDR3 is TGTGCCAGCAGCTTGGAGGGCAGGGGTGATTCACCCCTCCACTTT.

This clone has only a few counts. The chain links TRBV11-2 to TRBJ1-3, with D uncertain. Trimming took 2 bases from V and 7 from J, leaving 18 bases between them. The CDR3 covers 16 residues. Germline CDR1 and CDR2: SGHAT and FQNNGV. CDR3 DNA: TGTGCCAGCAGCTTAAATTCAGGCGCGACGGGGAACACCATATATTTT. Its translation is CASSLNSGATGNTIYF. The whole variable domain, filled in from reference TRBV11-2 and TRBJ1-3, reads EAGVAQSPRYKIIEKRQSVAFWCNPISGHATLYWYQQILGQGPKLLIQFQNNGVVDDSQLPKDRFSAERLKGVDSTLKIQPAKLEDSAVYLCASSLNSGATGNTIYFGEGSWLTVV.

The rearrangement joins TRBV15 to TRBJ1-1; TRBD1 matches 8 bases. The trim removed 5 bases at V and 1 base at J, leaving 9 bases unmatched. The CDR3 has 16 amino acids. From germline, CDR1 is LNHNV and CDR2 YYDKDF (reference sequence). CDR3 nucleotide sequence: TGTGCCACCAGCCCACGACAGGGGCAACGGAACACTGAAGCTTTCTTT. This translates into CATSPRQGQRNTEAFF.